This is a list of T cell receptor beta chains from one sample in a study of T cells during gluten challenge in celiac disease. Via MiXCR, TCRdb re-called the single-cell sequencing reads, giving one row per CDR3 protein. The sample includes around 30 distinct CDR3 sequences. The sequenced sample was gluten-specific CD4+ T cells sorted from blood using tetramers, obtained at baseline or on day 6, 14 or 28 of gluten challenge (not recorded which). The receptors here all came from a male donor with celiac disease. CDR3s include the opening cysteine and the closing phenylalanine or tryptophan. The order of the fields is V gene, CDR3 protein.

v_gene: TRBV6-2/TRBV6-3
CDR3aa: CASSYNTESPLHF

v_gene: TRBV7-2
CDR3aa: CASSLRAGDGGTQYF

v_gene: TRBV7-3
CDR3aa: CASSVRAGDYNEQFF

v_gene: TRBV5-5
CDR3aa: CASSLVGHPGETQYF

v_gene: TRBV7-2
CDR3aa: CASSSRGGNIQYF

v_gene: TRBV7-2
CDR3aa: CASSFSGGITEAFF

v_gene: TRBV4-3
CDR3aa: CASSLGQATPLHF